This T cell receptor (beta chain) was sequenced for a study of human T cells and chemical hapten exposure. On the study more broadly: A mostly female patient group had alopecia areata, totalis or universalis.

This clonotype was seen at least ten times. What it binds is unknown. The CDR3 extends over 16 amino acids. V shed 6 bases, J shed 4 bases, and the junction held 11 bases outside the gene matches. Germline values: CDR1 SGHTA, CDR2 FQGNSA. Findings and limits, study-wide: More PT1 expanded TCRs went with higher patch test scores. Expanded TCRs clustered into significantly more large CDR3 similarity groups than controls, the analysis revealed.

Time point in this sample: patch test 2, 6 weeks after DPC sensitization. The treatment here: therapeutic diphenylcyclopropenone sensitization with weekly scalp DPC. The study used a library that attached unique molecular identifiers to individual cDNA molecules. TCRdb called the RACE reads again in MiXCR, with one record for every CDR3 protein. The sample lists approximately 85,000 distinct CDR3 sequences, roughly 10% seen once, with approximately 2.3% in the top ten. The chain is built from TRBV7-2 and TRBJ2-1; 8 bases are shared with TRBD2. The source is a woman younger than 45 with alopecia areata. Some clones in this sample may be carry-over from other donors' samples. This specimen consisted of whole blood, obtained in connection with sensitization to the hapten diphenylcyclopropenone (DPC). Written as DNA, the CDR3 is TGTGCCAGCAGGGGATATAGCGGGGAGAGTTACAATGAGCAGTTCTTC. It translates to CASRGYSGESYNEQFF.